The clone carrying this TCR beta chain has only one observation. The antigen is not known. The data belong to a study of cytomegalovirus exposure and HLA in healthy donors. Study findings and constraints: The productive fraction for most TCR beta V segments was about 87% or about 30% in an earlier analysis.

Germline V gene data show CDR1 as SGHRS and CDR2 as YFSETQ. The CDR3 extends over 15 amino acids. The V segment lost 5 bases and the J segment 2 bases; nucleotides outside the gene matches: 9. The study ran its PCR with 60 Vbeta and 13 Jbeta primers. Sequencing used immunoSEQ multiplex PCR; TCRdb keeps in-frame clones, though not all of them. The table has roughly 99,000 clones, about four fifths seen once. Healthy people donating bone marrow made up the donors. The clonotype originates from a male donor in good health and CMV-seropositive. The sequencing sample was made of PBMCs. The rearrangement uses TRBV5-1 and TRBJ1-1, with 7 bases aligning to TRBD1. The CDR3 bases are TGCGCCAGCAGTCCTCGGGACAGTAGAAACACTGAAGCTTTCTTT. Translation: CASSPRDSRNTEAFF.